The 18 T cell receptor beta chains presented below share a single source sample, sequenced in a study of control samples from healthy donors and cancer patients. Clones were read by immunoSEQ multiplex PCR, and TCRdb kept only the in-frame ones, dropping some. The sample includes 390,000 or so clones, 75% to 95% of them seen just once. Sequencing was carried out using PBMCs. The receptor set was obtained from a man aged 35 to 55 with head and neck cancer.

The V gene is TRBV25-1, the J gene TRBJ2-5, with D perhaps matching TRBD1 or TRBD2 (5 bases each). The ends were cut back, 7 bases at V and 2 bases at J, with 14 bases in the middle. CDR1 and CDR2 (germline): MGHDK, SYGVNS. This CDR3 contains 14 residues. CDR3: CASTGRVNQETQYF. As DNA, the CDR3 is TGTGCCAGCACAGGGAGAGTTAATCAAGAGACCCAGTACTTC.

The rearrangement uses TRBV24-1 and TRBJ1-2; no reliable D call. V lost 2 bases and J lost 3, with 18 bases in between. Germline V gene sequence: CDR1 KGHDR, CDR2 SFDVKD. The CDR3 runs 17 residues. CDR3 nucleotides: TGTGCCACCAGTGATTCCGCCGGGATCACAGAAGACTATGGCTACACCTTC. Amino acid sequence: CATSDSAGITEDYGYTF.

This rearrangement joins TRBV5-8 to TRBJ2-7; D is undetermined. V lost 2 bases to trimming and J lost 0 bases, with 12 bases between them. From germline, CDR1 is SGHTS and CDR2 YDEGEE. The CDR3 totals 15 residues. The CDR3 loop reads CASSLLRDSSYEQYF. Here the CDR3 DNA reads TGTGCCAGCAGCTTATTAAGGGATAGCTCCTACGAGCAGTACTTC.

The V and J genes are TRBV4-1 and TRBJ1-1; 10 bases match TRBD1. CDR1 and CDR2 from the germline V gene are MGHRA and YSYEKL. The CDR3 is 16 amino acids. V dropped 1 base and J dropped 1; count of bases not matched to a gene: 3. CDR3 amino acids: CASSQGGQGSNTEAFF. The CDR3 DNA follows: TGCGCCAGCAGCCAAGGGGGACAGGGGTCGAACACTGAAGCTTTCTTT.

V usage is TRBV5-1 and J usage is TRBJ1-1; weak D call: TRBD1 (5 bases). The V gene's germline CDR1 is SGHRS and CDR2 YFSETQ. The V gene lost 4 bases and the J gene lost 0 bases, with 10 bases spanning the gap. The CDR3 is 14 amino acids. The CDR3, as DNA: TGCGCCAGCAGCAGCTCAGGGATGAACACTGAAGCTTTCTTT. Protein: CASSSSGMNTEAFF. The whole variable domain, remainder taken from reference TRBV5-1 and TRBJ1-1, is KAGVTQTPRYLIKTRGQQVTLSCSPISGHRSVSWYQQTPGQGLQFLFEYFSETQRNKGNFPGRFSGRQFSNSRSEMNVSTLELGDSALYLCASSSSGMNTEAFFGQGTRLTVV.

This chain uses TRBV7-9 with TRBJ2-1, with 12 bases matching TRBD2. Germline CDR1 is SEHNR and CDR2 is FQNEAQ (reference sequence). Unmatched junction bases numbered 5, after V lost 4 bases and J lost 7 bases. The CDR3 is 15 amino acids. Here the CDR3 reads CASSSAGTSGNEQFF. CDR3 nucleotide sequence: TGTGCCAGCAGCTCCGCCGGGACTAGCGGGAATGAGCAGTTCTTC.

This sequence joins TRBV5-8 and TRBJ1-2, with a weak D call TRBD1 (6 bases). V lost 4 bases, J lost 8 bases, and 15 bases lay in between. CDR1 and CDR2 from the germline V gene are SGHTS and YDEGEE. This CDR3 contains 13 residues. CDR3 amino acids: CASSIGTSLGYTF. CDR3 DNA: TGTGCCAGCAGCATCGGGACATCTCTAGGCTACACCTTC.

V is TRBV4-2 and J is TRBJ2-5; 14 nucleotides align to TRBD2. This CDR3 is built from 15 residues. With 4 bases clipped from V and 3 bases from J, the junction kept 1 base outside the gene matches. Germline V lookup: CDR1 LGHNA, CDR2 YNFKEQ. The CDR3 here is CASSRGLAGEETQYF. The CDR3 DNA reads as TGTGCCAGCAGCCGGGGACTAGCGGGAGAAGAGACCCAGTACTTC.

The V and J genes are TRBV27 and TRBJ2-7; D is possibly TRBD1 (6 bases). CDR1 is MNHEY, CDR2 SMNVEV, per germline (reference sequence). This CDR3 has 13 residues. V was cut by 7 bases and J by 0 bases, with 10 bases left in between. The CDR3 is CASNRANSYEQYF. The CDR3 coding sequence is TGTGCCAGCAACAGGGCCAACTCCTACGAGCAGTACTTC.

The chain recombines TRBV5-5 with TRBJ2-6; D call uncertain. The CDR3 has 17 amino acids. V gave up 1 base and J gave up 0 bases, with 11 bases separating them. Per germline, CDR1 SGHKS and CDR2 YYEKEE (reference sequence). Written as DNA, the CDR3 is TGTGCCAGCAGCTTGCAGAAGGGTTCCTCTGGGGCCAACGTCCTGACTTTC. Its protein product is CASSLQKGSSGANVLTF.

The chain couples TRBV19 to TRBJ1-2; D uncertain. Deletions cut 7 bases from V and 7 bases from J, with 10 bases between. CDR1 is LNHDA, CDR2 SQIVND, per germline (reference sequence). This CDR3 is 11 amino acids long. The CDR3 protein is CASTGIAGYTF. CDR3 DNA sequence: TGTGCCAGTACAGGAATCGCTGGCTACACCTTC.

V is TRBV10-3 and J is TRBJ2-7, with no clear D. The germline CDR1 and CDR2 sequences are ENHRY and SYGVKD. The CDR3 extends over 14 amino acids. V was pared by 0 bases and J by 7 bases, with 13 bases between. CDR3 sequence (DNA): TGTGCCATCAGTGAGTCGAGCATACCGCTGGAGCAGTACTTC. As protein: CAISESSIPLEQYF.

The chain links TRBV28 to TRBJ1-4, with TRBD1 matching 7 bases. The CDR3 loop spans 15 amino acids. Germline CDR1 MDHEN, CDR2 SYDVKM. V lost 5 bases and J lost 7; bases outside the gene matches: 10. CDR3 protein: CASSARGGGGEKLFF. The CDR3 nucleotides read TGTGCCAGCAGTGCCAGGGGGGGCGGTGGTGAAAAACTGTTTTTT. The variable domain in full, completed from reference TRBV28 and TRBJ1-4, reads DVKVTQSSRYLVKRTGEKVFLECVQDMDHENMFWYRQDPGLGLRLIYFSYDVKMKEKGDIPEGYSVSREKKERFSLILESASTNQTSMYLCASSARGGGGEKLFFGSGTQLSVL.

This clone was seen only a few times. The rearrangement uses TRBV5-1 and TRBJ2-5; 11 bases map to TRBD1. Trimming took 4 bases from V and 5 from J; bases not matched to a gene: 10. The germline CDR1 and CDR2 sequences are SGHRS and YFSETQ. The CDR3 loop spans 16 amino acids. The CDR3 DNA is TGCGCCAGCAGCCAAACTCCGGACAGGGGGCGGGAGACCCAGTACTTC. Translation gives CASSQTPDRGRETQYF.

The chain combines TRBV5-1 with TRBJ1-1; tentatively, D is TRBD1 (6 bases). V shed 7 bases and J shed 6 bases, with 16 bases lying between them. Germline V gene lookup returns CDR1 SGHRS and CDR2 YFSETQ. The CDR3 spans 13 residues. The CDR3 region has the DNA TGCGCCAGCGGGCGGGGGCAGATGGCTGAAGCTTTCTTT. As protein: CASGRGQMAEAFF.

The V and J genes are TRBV5-4 and TRBJ1-6; weak D call: TRBD1 (6 bases). V was trimmed by 0 bases and J by 2 bases, leaving 12 bases between them. The CDR3 is 17 residues long. Germline-derived CDR1 and CDR2 are SGHNT and YYREEE (reference sequence). The CDR3, as DNA: TGTGCCAGCAGCTTGGTCGCGGGGGGCACCTATAATTCACCCCTCCACTTT. It codes for CASSLVAGGTYNSPLHF.

This rearrangement joins TRBV19 to TRBJ1-1; TRBD1 is a possible D gene (6 bases). This CDR3 spans 15 amino acids. The V gene's germline CDR1 is LNHDA and CDR2 SQIVND (reference sequence). The germline V and J ends were trimmed by 2 bases and 1 base, with 11 bases remaining between them. CDR3 coding DNA: TGTGCCAGTAGTATATCGACAGGTCAGAACACTGAAGCTTTCTTT. Residues: CASSISTGQNTEAFF. The variable domain in full, completed from reference TRBV19 and TRBJ1-1, reads DGGITQSPKYLFRKEGQNVTLSCEQNLNHDAMYWYRQDPGQGLRLIYYSQIVNDFQKGDIAEGYSVSREKKESFPLTVTSAQKNPTAFYLCASSISTGQNTEAFFGQGTRLTVV.

V gene TRBV19 combines with J gene TRBJ1-1, with 7 bases identical to TRBD1. The J segment lost 0 bases and the V segment lost 3 bases, leaving 1 base of the junction unmatched. Germline values: CDR1 LNHDA, CDR2 SQIVND (reference sequence). The CDR3 is 14 amino acids. CDR3 bases: TGTGCCAGTAGTATGGACAGGTTGAACACTGAAGCTTTCTTT. It is translated as CASSMDRLNTEAFF.